Listed below are T cell receptor beta chains from one sample, sequenced in a study of blood T cell repertoires in COVID-19. Data came from immunoSEQ multiplex PCR; TCRdb stores just in-frame clones and leaves some out. The sample consists of 250,000 to 350,000 clones, over 75% of them appearing once. The sequencing input was peripheral blood. These TCRs come from a woman aged 45-65 years who had recovered from COVID-19. Both conserved end residues are part of each CDR3. The order of the fields is clone size, V gene, D gene, J gene, CDR3 protein, CDR3 DNA. A D gene is named only where the DNA matches it firmly. For some rows the clone size is stated as once, few or many, or as a class when expanded; others skip it.

clone_size: few; v_call: TRBV24-1; d_call: NA; j_call: TRBJ2-3; cdr3_aa: CATSQGNTQYF; cdr3_nt: TGTGCCACCAGTCAGGGGAATACGCAGTATTTT
clone_size: NA; v_call: TRBV27; d_call: NA; j_call: TRBJ1-5; cdr3_aa: CASSFGDGRGQPQHF; cdr3_nt: TGTGCCAGCAGTTTCGGGGACGGGCGGGGACAGCCCCAGCATTTT
clone_size: NA; v_call: TRBV4-1; d_call: NA; j_call: TRBJ2-3; cdr3_aa: CASQAGSGEDTQYF; cdr3_nt: TGCGCCAGCCAAGCCGGGAGTGGGGAAGATACGCAGTATTTT
clone_size: NA; v_call: TRBV7-8; d_call: TRBD1; j_call: TRBJ1-3; cdr3_aa: CASSPVGQGYSTIYF; cdr3_nt: TGTGCCAGCAGCCCCGTGGGACAGGGTTATAGCACCATATATTTT
clone_size: NA; v_call: TRBV7-2; d_call: NA; j_call: TRBJ1-3; cdr3_aa: CASSLVGGSGNTIYF; cdr3_nt: TGTGCCAGCAGCTTAGTGGGGGGGTCGGGAAACACCATATATTTT
clone_size: NA; v_call: TRBV7-6; d_call: NA; j_call: TRBJ1-1; cdr3_aa: CASSSSGGNTEAFF; cdr3_nt: TGTGCCAGCAGCTCTTCCGGGGGGAACACTGAAGCTTTCTTT
clone_size: NA; v_call: TRBV11-2; d_call: NA; j_call: TRBJ1-1; cdr3_aa: CASSFTGTEAFF; cdr3_nt: TGTGCCAGCAGCTTTACGGGGACTGAAGCTTTCTTT
clone_size: NA; v_call: TRBV7-2; d_call: NA; j_call: TRBJ1-6; cdr3_aa: CASSLQGLWSPLHF; cdr3_nt: TGTGCCAGCAGCTTACAGGGTCTGTGGTCACCCCTCCACTTT
clone_size: NA; v_call: TRBV3-1/TRBV3-2; d_call: NA; j_call: TRBJ1-2; cdr3_aa: CASSQDLPGRYGYTF; cdr3_nt: TGTGCCAGCAGCCAAGATCTCCCAGGCCGCTATGGCTACACCTTC
clone_size: NA; v_call: TRBV7-2; d_call: TRBD2; j_call: TRBJ2-1; cdr3_aa: CAGVTSGIGNEQFF; cdr3_nt: TGTGCCGGCGTGACTAGCGGAATAGGTAATGAGCAGTTCTTC
clone_size: NA; v_call: TRBV5-1; d_call: TRBD2; j_call: TRBJ2-2; cdr3_aa: CASSQSTSGDTGELFF; cdr3_nt: TGCGCCAGCAGCCAATCGACTAGCGGAGACACCGGGGAGCTGTTTTTT
clone_size: NA; v_call: TRBV28; d_call: NA; j_call: TRBJ1-4; cdr3_aa: CASSPALWTEANEKLFF; cdr3_nt: TGTGCCAGCAGTCCCGCACTCTGGACAGAGGCTAATGAAAAACTGTTTTTT
clone_size: NA; v_call: TRBV29-1; d_call: NA; j_call: TRBJ2-2; cdr3_aa: CSAVVGGTGELFF; cdr3_nt: TGCAGCGCCGTTGTAGGAGGCACCGGGGAGCTGTTTTTT
clone_size: NA; v_call: TRBV5-1; d_call: TRBD1; j_call: TRBJ1-2; cdr3_aa: CASSLGDRGYGYTF; cdr3_nt: TGCGCCAGCAGCTTGGGCGACAGGGGTTATGGCTACACCTTC
clone_size: once; v_call: TRBV13; d_call: TRBD1; j_call: TRBJ2-1; cdr3_aa: CASSLGLSGQGASYNEQFF; cdr3_nt: TGTGCCAGCAGCTTAGGCCTAAGTGGTCAGGGGGCCAGCTACAATGAGCAGTTCTTC
clone_size: NA; v_call: TRBV28; d_call: TRBD1; j_call: TRBJ1-2; cdr3_aa: CASRVQGADYGYTF; cdr3_nt: TGTGCCAGCAGGGTACAGGGGGCCGACTATGGCTACACCTTC
clone_size: few; v_call: TRBV7-9; d_call: TRBD1; j_call: TRBJ2-3; cdr3_aa: CASSRLGQSTDTQYF; cdr3_nt: TGTGCCAGCTCCCGACTGGGACAGAGCACAGATACGCAGTATTTT
clone_size: NA; v_call: TRBV30; d_call: TRBD1; j_call: TRBJ1-1; cdr3_aa: CAWRGTTGSAFF; cdr3_nt: TGTGCCTGGAGGGGAACGACAGGGTCAGCTTTCTTT
clone_size: NA; v_call: TRBV7-9; d_call: NA; j_call: TRBJ2-7; cdr3_aa: CASSSLATYEQYF; cdr3_nt: TGTGCCAGCAGCTCCTTAGCGACCTACGAGCAGTACTTC
clone_size: NA; v_call: TRBV20-1; d_call: NA; j_call: TRBJ2-1; cdr3_aa: CSASTGLYNEQFF; cdr3_nt: TGCAGTGCTAGTACCGGACTCTACAATGAGCAGTTCTTC
clone_size: few; v_call: TRBV6-5; d_call: NA; j_call: TRBJ1-1; cdr3_aa: CASSLQRGGEAFF; cdr3_nt: TGTGCCAGCAGCCTTCAGAGGGGGGGAGAAGCTTTCTTT
clone_size: NA; v_call: TRBV28; d_call: NA; j_call: TRBJ1-5; cdr3_aa: CASSAAGAEDSNQPQHF; cdr3_nt: TGTGCCAGCAGTGCGGCGGGGGCGGAGGATAGCAATCAGCCCCAGCATTTT
clone_size: NA; v_call: TRBV4-1; d_call: NA; j_call: TRBJ2-1; cdr3_aa: CASSQVASYNEQFF; cdr3_nt: TGCGCCAGCAGCCAAGTCGCGTCCTACAATGAGCAGTTCTTC
clone_size: NA; v_call: TRBV21-1; d_call: NA; j_call: TRBJ2-1; cdr3_aa: CASSKDKNNEQFF; cdr3_nt: TGTGCCAGCAGCAAAGACAAAAACAATGAGCAGTTCTTC
clone_size: once; v_call: TRBV28; d_call: TRBD2; j_call: TRBJ2-7; cdr3_aa: CASTRPPGLRYYF; cdr3_nt: TGTGCCAGTACGAGGCCTCCGGGACTACGTTACTACTTC
clone_size: NA; v_call: TRBV7-9; d_call: NA; j_call: TRBJ2-1; cdr3_aa: CASSQGGSYNEQFF; cdr3_nt: TGTGCCAGCAGCCAGGGGGGCTCCTACAATGAGCAGTTCTTC
clone_size: NA; v_call: TRBV10-2; d_call: NA; j_call: TRBJ2-1; cdr3_aa: CASSGSGGGEQFF; cdr3_nt: TGCGCCAGCAGTGGGTCTGGTGGAGGCGAGCAGTTCTTC
clone_size: NA; v_call: TRBV15; d_call: TRBD1; j_call: TRBJ2-6; cdr3_aa: CATSSPWTGGHSGANVLTF; cdr3_nt: TGTGCCACCAGCAGTCCTTGGACAGGGGGCCACTCTGGGGCCAACGTCCTGACTTTC
clone_size: NA; v_call: TRBV28; d_call: TRBD1; j_call: TRBJ1-2; cdr3_aa: CASRPEGQGLYGYTF; cdr3_nt: TGTGCCAGCAGGCCAGAGGGACAGGGACTCTATGGCTACACCTTC
clone_size: NA; v_call: TRBV7-2; d_call: TRBD2; j_call: TRBJ2-1; cdr3_aa: CASSFRGLAGRGARNEQFF; cdr3_nt: TGTGCCAGCAGCTTTCGGGGACTAGCGGGAAGGGGGGCTCGGAATGAGCAGTTCTTC
clone_size: NA; v_call: TRBV6-5; d_call: TRBD1; j_call: TRBJ1-2; cdr3_aa: CASSPGTGGNYGYTF; cdr3_nt: TGTGCCAGCAGTCCCGGGACAGGGGGAAATTATGGCTACACCTTC
clone_size: once; v_call: TRBV6-6; d_call: TRBD1; j_call: TRBJ2-7; cdr3_aa: CASNPKTGVGYYEQYF; cdr3_nt: TGTGCCAGCAACCCTAAAACAGGGGTGGGGTACTACGAGCAGTACTTC
clone_size: NA; v_call: TRBV28; d_call: NA; j_call: TRBJ2-2; cdr3_aa: CASSFRQATGELFF; cdr3_nt: TGTGCCAGCAGTTTCCGACAGGCAACCGGGGAGCTGTTTTTT
clone_size: NA; v_call: TRBV19; d_call: NA; j_call: TRBJ2-2; cdr3_aa: CASSIVADGTGELFF; cdr3_nt: TGTGCCAGTAGTATTGTAGCCGACGGTACCGGGGAGCTGTTTTTT
clone_size: many; v_call: TRBV6-6; d_call: NA; j_call: TRBJ1-6; cdr3_aa: CASSYQFSQNSPLHF; cdr3_nt: TGTGCCAGCAGTTACCAGTTCTCGCAAAATTCACCCCTCCACTTT
clone_size: NA; v_call: TRBV29-1; d_call: NA; j_call: TRBJ1-1; cdr3_aa: CSAERPLGGMTEAFF; cdr3_nt: TGCAGCGCCGAAAGGCCCCTGGGGGGGATGACTGAAGCTTTCTTT
clone_size: NA; v_call: TRBV19; d_call: NA; j_call: TRBJ2-1; cdr3_aa: CASRNEGGGTNNEQFF; cdr3_nt: TGTGCCAGTAGAAACGAAGGGGGGGGCACTAACAATGAGCAGTTCTTC
clone_size: NA; v_call: TRBV6-6; d_call: TRBD1; j_call: TRBJ2-7; cdr3_aa: CASTPTIRDRGGEQYF; cdr3_nt: TGTGCCAGCACCCCAACCATCCGGGACAGGGGCGGCGAGCAGTACTTC
clone_size: NA; v_call: TRBV5-1; d_call: NA; j_call: TRBJ1-1; cdr3_aa: CASSLSGEGVGSAFF; cdr3_nt: TGCGCCAGCAGCTTGTCGGGGGAGGGGGTTGGATCGGCTTTCTTT
clone_size: NA; v_call: TRBV2; d_call: NA; j_call: TRBJ2-5; cdr3_aa: CASSEGHLLQETQYF; cdr3_nt: TGTGCCAGCAGTGAGGGACACCTTCTCCAAGAGACCCAGTACTTC
clone_size: NA; v_call: TRBV30; d_call: TRBD1; j_call: TRBJ1-1; cdr3_aa: CAWGQDLGTEAFF; cdr3_nt: TGTGCCTGGGGACAGGACTTAGGCACTGAAGCTTTCTTT
clone_size: NA; v_call: TRBV15; d_call: TRBD1; j_call: TRBJ1-4; cdr3_aa: CATSMSSGQGTEKLFF; cdr3_nt: TGTGCCACCAGCATGTCCTCTGGACAGGGCACAGAAAAACTGTTTTTT
clone_size: NA; v_call: TRBV7-2; d_call: NA; j_call: TRBJ1-1; cdr3_aa: CASSPRTVNTEAFF; cdr3_nt: TGTGCCAGCAGCCCCCGGACAGTCAACACTGAAGCTTTCTTT
clone_size: NA; v_call: TRBV7-8; d_call: TRBD2; j_call: TRBJ2-7; cdr3_aa: CASSRRGGSGYEQYF; cdr3_nt: TGTGCCAGCAGCCGCCGGGGGGGGTCGGGCTACGAGCAGTACTTC
clone_size: NA; v_call: TRBV30; d_call: TRBD2; j_call: TRBJ2-1; cdr3_aa: CAWTPRLAGEQFF; cdr3_nt: TGTGCCTGGACCCCGAGACTAGCGGGAGAGCAGTTCTTC
clone_size: NA; v_call: TRBV4-1; d_call: TRBD1; j_call: TRBJ2-7; cdr3_aa: CASSNHRGSYEQYF; cdr3_nt: TGCGCCAGCAGCAATCACAGGGGCTCCTACGAGCAGTACTTC
clone_size: few; v_call: TRBV10-3; d_call: TRBD1; j_call: TRBJ1-2; cdr3_aa: CAIRPDRENYGYTF; cdr3_nt: TGTGCCATCAGGCCTGACAGGGAGAACTATGGCTACACCTTC
clone_size: NA; v_call: TRBV20-1; d_call: TRBD1; j_call: TRBJ1-2; cdr3_aa: CSASQGAGYTF; cdr3_nt: TGCAGTGCTAGCCAGGGGGCTGGCTACACCTTC
clone_size: NA; v_call: TRBV30; d_call: TRBD1; j_call: TRBJ1-1; cdr3_aa: CAWSVTGGYTEAFF; cdr3_nt: TGTGCCTGGAGTGTTACAGGGGGCTACACTGAAGCTTTCTTT
clone_size: NA; v_call: TRBV19; d_call: TRBD2; j_call: TRBJ2-3; cdr3_aa: CASSIRSSGGTRDTQYF; cdr3_nt: TGTGCCAGTAGTATACGCTCTAGCGGGGGGACACGAGATACGCAGTATTTT
clone_size: NA; v_call: TRBV11-1; d_call: TRBD1; j_call: TRBJ2-7; cdr3_aa: CASSRTGGVNEQYF; cdr3_nt: TGTGCCAGCAGCCGGACAGGGGGTGTGAACGAGCAGTACTTC